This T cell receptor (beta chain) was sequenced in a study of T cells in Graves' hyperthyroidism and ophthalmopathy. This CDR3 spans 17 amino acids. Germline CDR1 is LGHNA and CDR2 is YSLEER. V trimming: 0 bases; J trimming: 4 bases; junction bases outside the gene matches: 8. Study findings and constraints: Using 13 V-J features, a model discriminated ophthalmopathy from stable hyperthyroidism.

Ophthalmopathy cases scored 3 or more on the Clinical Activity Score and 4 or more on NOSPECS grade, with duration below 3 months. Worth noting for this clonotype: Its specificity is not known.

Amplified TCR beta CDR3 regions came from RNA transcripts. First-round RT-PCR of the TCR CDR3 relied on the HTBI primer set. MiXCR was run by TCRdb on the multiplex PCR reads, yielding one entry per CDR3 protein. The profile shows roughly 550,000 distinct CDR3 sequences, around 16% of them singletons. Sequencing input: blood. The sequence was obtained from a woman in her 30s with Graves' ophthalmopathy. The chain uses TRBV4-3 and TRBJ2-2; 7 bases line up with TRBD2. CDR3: CASSQDGGGVATGELFF. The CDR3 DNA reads TGCGCCAGCAGCCAAGATGGGGGAGGGGTTGCCACCGGGGAGCTGTTTTTT.